The 26 T cell receptor beta chains below come from one sample, sequenced in a study of cytomegalovirus exposure and HLA in healthy donors (TCRdb year 2017). Library creation used the immunoSEQ multiplex PCR assay. The multiplex PCR relied on a mix of 60 forward primers for TCR Vbeta segments and 13 reverse primers for TCR Jbeta segments. The clones in this table, taken by TCRdb from immuneACCESS, are in-frame only. Not every clone is retained; where verified, under half of the shortfall comes from an unresolved V gene, and the cause of the rest is unknown. The sample contains approximately 150,000 clones, 79% of them found a single time. The ten largest clones add up to just under 6.5% of the sample. Specimen: PBMCs. Receptors originate from a man aged 50-60 years in good health and CMV-seropositive.

In DNA form, the CDR3 reads TGCAGCGTCGACTCCCGGGGGGAGGGCTACACCTTC. Translation: CSVDSRGEGYTF. This chain connects TRBV29-1 to TRBJ1-2, with D maybe TRBD1 (5 bases). Trimming left V 6 bases short and J 8 bases short, with 16 bases between. CDR1 and CDR2 from the germline V gene are SQVTM and ANQGSEA. The CDR3 has 12 amino acids.

This clone showed up just a few times. The chain has TRBV27 and TRBJ1-2; 10 positions agree with TRBD1. V was pared by 8 bases and J by 8 bases, with 8 bases of the junction left unmatched. Germline values: CDR1 MNHEY, CDR2 SMNVEV (reference sequence). The CDR3 length is 13 residues. In DNA form, the CDR3 reads TGTGCCAGCGCCCGGGACAGGGGAGCCGGCTACACCTTC. Translating gives CASARDRGAGYTF.

This chain's CDR3 is CASSRDRGYAYGYTF. In DNA, the CDR3 is TGTGCCAGTAGCCGGGACAGGGGCTACGCTTATGGCTACACCTTC. The V gene is TRBV19, the J gene TRBJ1-2, with 10 bases lining up with TRBD1. This CDR3 is built from 15 residues. Germline V gives CDR1 LNHDA, CDR2 SQIVND (reference sequence). V dropped 6 bases and J dropped 5; count of bases not matched to a gene: 9. Supplemented by reference TRBV19 and TRBJ1-2, the full variable domain reads DGGITQSPKYLFRKEGQNVTLSCEQNLNHDAMYWYRQDPGQGLRLIYYSQIVNDFQKGDIAEGYSVSREKKESFPLTVTSAQKNPTAFYLCASSRDRGYAYGYTFGSGTRLTVV.

The genes are TRBV5-4 and TRBJ2-7; TRBD2 might be the D (7 bases). V dropped 3 bases and J dropped 1 base, with 14 bases sitting between them. CDR3 length: 15 residues. CDR1 and CDR2 (germline): SGHNT, YYREEE (reference sequence). CDR3 in DNA: TGTGCCAGCAGCTCGGGGGGCAGGGCGTCCTACGAGCAGTACTTC. Encoded protein: CASSSGGRASYEQYF.

This chain joins TRBV6-5 and TRBJ1-2, with D unresolved. Germline V gene data show CDR1 as MNHEY and CDR2 as SVGAGI. Between the trimmed V and J ends, which lost 6 bases and 8 bases, there was a span of 16 bases. The CDR3 covers 13 residues. The chain's CDR3 is CASSRTLAGGYTF. CDR3 nucleotide sequence: TGTGCCAGCAGCAGAACCTTAGCGGGGGGCTACACCTTC.

The V gene is TRBV30, the J gene TRBJ1-1; D gene uncertain. V lost 3 bases and J lost 1, with 9 bases in between. The CDR3 runs 13 residues. Germline V gene sequence: CDR1 GTSNPN, CDR2 SVGIG (reference sequence). CDR3 sequence: CAWSRGGNTEAFF. The CDR3 DNA sequence: TGTGCCTGGAGCCGTGGAGGGAACACTGAAGCTTTCTTT.

A note on this clone: This sample includes further DNA sequences coding for the same CDR3. V and J are TRBV6-5 and TRBJ1-2; D not resolved. V gave up 5 bases and J gave up 2 bases, with 9 bases separating them. CDR3 size: 13 residues. Germline CDR1 reads MNHEY; CDR2 reads SVGAGI. The CDR3 spells CASSRTGNYGYTF. In nucleotides, the CDR3 is TGTGCCAGCAGTAGGACGGGGAACTATGGCTACACCTTC.

J is TRBJ1-4 and V is TRBV5-1, with D hard to call. Per germline, CDR1 SGHRS and CDR2 YFSETQ. V was shortened by 1 base and J by 0 bases, with 10 bases between the two germline ends. The CDR3 contains 16 residues. CDR3 in DNA: TGCGCCAGCAGCTTGTGGACGGGAGCAACTAATGAAAAACTGTTTTTT. Residues: CASSLWTGATNEKLFF.

The rearrangement uses TRBV7-3 and TRBJ2-2; D is possibly TRBD2 (7 bases). The CDR3 consists of 17 residues. Trimming removed 6 bases from V and 2 bases from J, with 19 bases in between. The germline CDR1 and CDR2 sequences are SGHTA and FQGTGA. The CDR3 loop is CASRRKESGTNTGELFF. The CDR3 DNA is TGTGCCAGCAGACGTAAAGAAAGCGGGACAAACACCGGGGAGCTGTTTTTT.

This clone was observed a few times. Additional DNA sequences in this sample encode the identical CDR3. The chain links TRBV6-1 to TRBJ2-7; 10 bases map to TRBD2. The trim removed 1 base at V and 4 bases at J, leaving 4 bases unmatched. CDR3 size: 15 residues. Per the germline V gene, CDR1 is MNHNS and CDR2 is SASEGT. CDR3 nucleotide sequence: TGTGCCAGCAGTGAAGGGCTAGCGGGAGTATACGAGCAGTACTTC. Protein: CASSEGLAGVYEQYF.

The V gene is TRBV25-1, the J gene TRBJ2-3; tentatively, D is TRBD1 (6 bases). V was trimmed by 3 bases and J by 5 bases, leaving 12 bases between them. Germline CDR1 is MGHDK and CDR2 is SYGVNS. The CDR3 consists of 14 residues. DNA of the CDR3: TGTGCCAGCAGTGATACAGGGATCATAGATACGCAGTATTTT. It codes for CASSDTGIIDTQYF.

The rearrangement links TRBV29-1 to TRBJ1-2, with 11 bases aligning to TRBD1. V dropped 7 bases and J dropped 2; count of bases not matched to a gene: 3. Germline-derived CDR1 and CDR2 are SQVTM and ANQGSEA. This CDR3 region has 13 residues. In DNA form, the CDR3 reads TGCAGCGCTGGGACAGGGGGAAACTATGGCTACACCTTC. Encoded protein: CSAGTGGNYGYTF.

This chain uses TRBV5-6 with TRBJ2-7; possibly TRBD2 for D (6 bases). The CDR3 totals 14 residues. Germline assignment: CDR1 SGHDT and CDR2 YYEEEE. The V gene lost 0 bases and the J gene lost 3 bases, with 10 bases spanning the gap. The CDR3 is CASSLDGGYYEQYF. CDR3 nucleotides: TGTGCCAGCAGCTTGGACGGGGGTTACTACGAGCAGTACTTC.

This chain uses TRBV29-1 with TRBJ2-7; 10 nucleotides match TRBD2. The CDR3 runs 14 residues. The V segment lost 6 bases and the J segment 3 bases; nucleotides outside the gene matches: 8. Germline lookup yields CDR1 SQVTM and CDR2 ANQGSEA. The CDR3 sequence: CSVGLTSGNYEQYF. CDR3 DNA sequence: TGCAGCGTCGGACTCACTAGCGGGAACTACGAGCAGTACTTC.

This chain uses TRBV19 with TRBJ1-5; 9 nucleotides line up with TRBD1. The V and J ends lost 2 bases and 4 bases, in that order; junction bases with no gene match: 3. Germline CDR1 reads LNHDA; CDR2 reads SQIVND (reference sequence). The CDR3 is 15 residues long. In DNA, the CDR3 is TGTGCCAGTAGTATAACAGGGGGCCGGAATCAGCCCCAGCATTTT. Translation gives CASSITGGRNQPQHF.

The chain carries TRBV2 and TRBJ2-5; D is ambiguous. Germline V gene data show CDR1 as SNHLY and CDR2 as FYNNEI. V lost 1 base to trimming and J lost 8 bases, with 8 bases between them. The CDR3 length is 12 residues. The CDR3 protein is CASSEGLSTQYF. For the CDR3, the DNA is TGTGCCAGCAGTGAAGGACTCTCAACCCAGTACTTC.

In this sample, this clone turned up once. An end of the junction does not agree with germline; a read error may underlie this. CDR3 sequence: CAISDERDRGFLDF. The CDR3 DNA reads as TGTGCCATCAGTGATGAGCGGGACAGGGGTTTTTTGGACTTC. The rearrangement uses TRBV10-3 and TRBJ2-7, with 10 bases identical to TRBD1. The germline gives CDR1 ENHRY, CDR2 SYGVKD. The CDR3 runs 14 residues.

The gene calls are TRBV14 and TRBJ2-1, with TRBD1 matching over 9 bases. The CDR3 covers 19 residues. The J segment lost 7 bases and the V segment lost 4 bases, leaving 20 bases of the junction unmatched. Germline-derived CDR1 and CDR2 are SGHDN and FVKESK. The CDR3 bases are TGTGCCAGCAGCCGCGAAAAGGGAAGACAGGGGGTCGGATCGAATGAGCAGTTCTTC. As protein: CASSREKGRQGVGSNEQFF. Looking up the rest from reference TRBV14 and TRBJ2-1 gives the full variable domain: EAGVTQFPSHSVIEKGQTVTLRCDPISGHDNLYWYRRVMGKEIKFLLHFVKESKQDESGMPNNRFLAERTGGTYSTLKVQPAELEDSGVYFCASSREKGRQGVGSNEQFFGPGTRLTVL.

V is TRBV28 and J is TRBJ1-6; no definite D call. The CDR3 length is 12 residues. With 6 bases removed from V and 8 bases from J, the gap between germline ends came to 8 bases. Germline V lookup: CDR1 MDHEN, CDR2 SYDVKM. CDR3 coding DNA: TGTGCCAGCAGCCCTGTTCATTCACCCCTCCACTTT. Translation gives CASSPVHSPLHF.

V gene TRBV19 combines with J gene TRBJ2-7, with a weak D call TRBD2 (6 bases). Germline CDR1 reads LNHDA; CDR2 reads SQIVND (reference sequence). V gave up 3 bases and J gave up 5 bases, with 17 bases separating them. The CDR3 spans 15 residues. The CDR3 spells CASSIEGTGVDEQYF. The CDR3 DNA reads as TGTGCCAGTAGTATTGAGGGGACGGGAGTCGACGAGCAGTACTTC.

This chain links TRBV6-5 with TRBJ2-7; 12 nucleotides match TRBD2. Germline V gene sequence: CDR1 MNHEY, CDR2 SVGAGI. Trimming took 4 bases from V and 4 from J; bases not matched to a gene: 8. The CDR3 length is 16 residues. CDR3 protein: CASSLRTSGTKYEQYF. CDR3 DNA: TGTGCCAGCAGTTTAAGGACTAGCGGGACTAAATACGAGCAGTACTTC.

J is TRBJ2-5 and V is TRBV5-1; D is uncertain. V dropped 4 bases and J dropped 2 bases, with 6 bases sitting between them. Germline assignment: CDR1 SGHRS and CDR2 YFSETQ. This CDR3 has 12 amino acids. This CDR3 is CASSHPQETQYF. CDR3 coding DNA: TGCGCCAGCAGCCATCCACAAGAGACCCAGTACTTC.

The chain employs TRBV6-5 and TRBJ1-2; no reliable D call. V dropped 8 bases and J dropped 6 bases, with 16 bases sitting between them. CDR1 is MNHEY, CDR2 SVGAGI, per germline. The CDR3 contains 13 residues. The CDR3 sequence: CASAWERGDGYTF. In DNA form, the CDR3 reads TGTGCCAGCGCCTGGGAGCGGGGAGATGGCTACACCTTC.

The V call is TRBV27, the J call TRBJ2-1; 8 nucleotides align to TRBD2. V lost 3 bases and J lost 6; bases outside the gene matches: 4. This CDR3 has 14 residues. Germline CDR1 and CDR2: MNHEY and SMNVEV (reference sequence). CDR3 protein: CASSFERESNEQFF. Here the CDR3 DNA reads TGTGCCAGCAGTTTCGAGCGGGAGTCCAATGAGCAGTTCTTC.

Points on this clone: The sample has other DNA sequences that encode this CDR3 too. This sequence joins TRBV6-5 and TRBJ2-5; tentatively, D is TRBD2 (7 bases). Between the trimmed V and J ends, which lost 0 bases and 4 bases, there was a span of 12 bases. The CDR3 runs to 15 residues. Germline CDR1 and CDR2: MNHEY and SVGAGI. The CDR3 spells CASSYSGGRGETQYF. The CDR3 nucleotides read TGTGCCAGCAGTTACTCGGGGGGGCGCGGAGAGACCCAGTACTTC.

The rearrangement joins TRBV29-1 to TRBJ2-1, with TRBD2 matching 7 bases. From germline, CDR1 is SQVTM and CDR2 ANQGSEA. V shed 6 bases and J 8 bases; nucleotides not matched to a gene: 16. This CDR3 is 15 amino acids long. The CDR3 DNA follows: TGCAGCGTCACCGGACCGGGAGGATCTACCCATGAGCAGTTCTTC. It translates to CSVTGPGGSTHEQFF.